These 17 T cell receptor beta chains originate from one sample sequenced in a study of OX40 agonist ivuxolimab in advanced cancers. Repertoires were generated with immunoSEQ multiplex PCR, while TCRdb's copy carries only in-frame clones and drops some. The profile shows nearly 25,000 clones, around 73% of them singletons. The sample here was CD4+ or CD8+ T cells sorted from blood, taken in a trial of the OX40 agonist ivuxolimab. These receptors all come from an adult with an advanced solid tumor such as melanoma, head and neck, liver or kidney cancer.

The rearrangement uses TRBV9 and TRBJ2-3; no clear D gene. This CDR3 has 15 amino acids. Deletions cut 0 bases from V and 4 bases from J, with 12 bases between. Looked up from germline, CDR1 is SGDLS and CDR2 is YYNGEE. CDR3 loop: CASSVAPSRADTQYF. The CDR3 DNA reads TGTGCCAGCAGCGTAGCACCGAGTAGGGCAGATACGCAGTATTTT.

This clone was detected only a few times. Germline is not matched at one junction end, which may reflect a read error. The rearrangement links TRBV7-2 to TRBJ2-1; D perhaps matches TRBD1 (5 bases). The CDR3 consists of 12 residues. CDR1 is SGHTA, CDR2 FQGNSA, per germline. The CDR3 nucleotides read TGTGCCAGCAGCGGGGTGGGGCGGTGGCTGGTCTTC. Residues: CASSGVGRWLVF. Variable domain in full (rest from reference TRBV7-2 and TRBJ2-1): GAGVSQSPSNKVTEKGKDVELRCDPISGHTALYWYRQSLGQGLEFLIYFQGNSAPDKSGLPSDRFSAERTGGSVSTLTIQRTQQEDSAVYLCASSGVGRWLVFGPGTRLTVL.

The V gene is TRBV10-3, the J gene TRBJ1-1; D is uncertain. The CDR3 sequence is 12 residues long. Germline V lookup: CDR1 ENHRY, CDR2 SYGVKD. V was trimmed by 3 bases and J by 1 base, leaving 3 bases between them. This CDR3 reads CAISERNTEAFF. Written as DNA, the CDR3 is TGTGCCATCAGTGAACGGAACACTGAAGCTTTCTTT.

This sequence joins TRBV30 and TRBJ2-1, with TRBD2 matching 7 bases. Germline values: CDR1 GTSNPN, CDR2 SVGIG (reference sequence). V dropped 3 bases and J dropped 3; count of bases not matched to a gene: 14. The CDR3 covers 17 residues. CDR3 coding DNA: TGTGCCTGGAGAGGGGAGACTCCTAGCGGTGTCTACAATGAGCAGTTCTTC. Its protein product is CAWRGETPSGVYNEQFF.

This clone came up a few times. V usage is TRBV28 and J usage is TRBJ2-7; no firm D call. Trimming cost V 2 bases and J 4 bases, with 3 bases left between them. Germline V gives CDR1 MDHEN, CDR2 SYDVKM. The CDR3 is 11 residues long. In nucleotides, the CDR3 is TGTGCCAGCAGTTTAGGATACGAGCAGTACTTC. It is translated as CASSLGYEQYF. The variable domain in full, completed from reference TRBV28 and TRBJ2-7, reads DVKVTQSSRYLVKRTGEKVFLECVQDMDHENMFWYRQDPGLGLRLIYFSYDVKMKEKGDIPEGYSVSREKKERFSLILESASTNQTSMYLCASSLGYEQYFGPGTRLTVT.

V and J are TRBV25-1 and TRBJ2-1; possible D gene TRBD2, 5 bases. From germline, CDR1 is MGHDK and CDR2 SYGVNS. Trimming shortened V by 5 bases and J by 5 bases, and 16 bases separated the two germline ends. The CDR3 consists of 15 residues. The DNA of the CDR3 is TGTGCCAGCAGTACCCTGGGAGATCTGGACAATGAGCAGTTCTTC. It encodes CASSTLGDLDNEQFF.

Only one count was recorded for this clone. The CDR3 region has the DNA TGTGCCAGCACCCTATTGTCAGGGGGTCGGGAGCAGTACTTC. It is translated as CASTLLSGGREQYF. The chain is built from TRBV11-3 and TRBJ2-7; 7 bases line up with TRBD1. Trimming cost V 7 bases and J 7 bases; bases outside gene matches: 13. The germline CDR1 and CDR2 sequences are SGHNT and YENEEA. CDR3 length: 14 residues.

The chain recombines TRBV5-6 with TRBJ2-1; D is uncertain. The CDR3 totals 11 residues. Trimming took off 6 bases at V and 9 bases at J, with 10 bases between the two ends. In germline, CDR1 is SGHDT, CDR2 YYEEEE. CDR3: CASKGSAEQFF. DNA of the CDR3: TGTGCCAGCAAGGGCTCGGCTGAGCAGTTCTTC.

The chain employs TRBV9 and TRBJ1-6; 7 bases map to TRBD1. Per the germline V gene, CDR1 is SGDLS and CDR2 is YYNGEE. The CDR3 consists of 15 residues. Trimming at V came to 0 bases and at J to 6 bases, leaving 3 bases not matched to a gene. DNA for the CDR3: TGTGCCAGCAGCGTAGGGGGACAGTTTAATTCACCCCTCCACTTT. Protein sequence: CASSVGGQFNSPLHF.

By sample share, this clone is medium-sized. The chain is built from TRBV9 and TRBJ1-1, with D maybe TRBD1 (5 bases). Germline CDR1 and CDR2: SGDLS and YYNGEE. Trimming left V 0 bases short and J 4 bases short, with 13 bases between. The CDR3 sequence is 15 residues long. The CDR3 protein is CASSVGGTGTTEAFF. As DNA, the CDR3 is TGTGCCAGCAGCGTAGGGGGGACGGGTACCACTGAAGCTTTCTTT.

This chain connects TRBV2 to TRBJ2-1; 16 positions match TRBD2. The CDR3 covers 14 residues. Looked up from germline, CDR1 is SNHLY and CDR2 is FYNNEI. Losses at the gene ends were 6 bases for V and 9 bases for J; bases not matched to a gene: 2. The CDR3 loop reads CASRGTSGRGEQFF. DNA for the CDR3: TGTGCCAGCAGGGGGACTAGCGGGAGGGGTGAGCAGTTCTTC. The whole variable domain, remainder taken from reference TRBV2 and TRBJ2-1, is EPEVTQTPSHQVTQMGQEVILRCVPISNHLYFYWYRQILGQKVEFLVSFYNNEISEKSEIFDDQFSVERPDGSNFTLKIRSTKLEDSAMYFCASRGTSGRGEQFFGPGTRLTVL.

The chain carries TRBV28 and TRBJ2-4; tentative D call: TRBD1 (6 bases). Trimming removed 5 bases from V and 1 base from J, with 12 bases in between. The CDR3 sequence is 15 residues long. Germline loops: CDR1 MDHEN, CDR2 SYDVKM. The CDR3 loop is CASSITGMAKNIQYF. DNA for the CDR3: TGTGCCAGCAGTATAACAGGGATGGCCAAAAACATTCAGTACTTC.

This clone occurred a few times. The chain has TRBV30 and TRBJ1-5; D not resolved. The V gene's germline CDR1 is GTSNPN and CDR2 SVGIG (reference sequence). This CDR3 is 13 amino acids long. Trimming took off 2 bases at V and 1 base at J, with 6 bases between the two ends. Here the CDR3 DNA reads TGTGCCTGGAGTAAATACAGCAATCAGCCCCAGCATTTT. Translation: CAWSKYSNQPQHF.

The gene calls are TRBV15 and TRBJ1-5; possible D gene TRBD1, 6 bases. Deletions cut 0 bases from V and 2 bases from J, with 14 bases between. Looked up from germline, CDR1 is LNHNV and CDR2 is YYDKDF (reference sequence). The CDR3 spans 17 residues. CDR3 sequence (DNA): TGTGCCACCAGCAGAGATAGGACGTGGGGGCGCAATCAGCCCCAGCATTTT. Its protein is CATSRDRTWGRNQPQHF.

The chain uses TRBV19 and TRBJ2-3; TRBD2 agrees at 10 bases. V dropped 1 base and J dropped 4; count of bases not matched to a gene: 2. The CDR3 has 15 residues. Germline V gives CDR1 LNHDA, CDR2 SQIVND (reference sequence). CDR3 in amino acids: CASSIGLAGADTQYF. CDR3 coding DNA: TGTGCCAGTAGTATAGGGCTAGCGGGAGCAGATACGCAGTATTTT. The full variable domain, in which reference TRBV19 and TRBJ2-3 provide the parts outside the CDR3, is DGGITQSPKYLFRKEGQNVTLSCEQNLNHDAMYWYRQDPGQGLRLIYYSQIVNDFQKGDIAEGYSVSREKKESFPLTVTSAQKNPTAFYLCASSIGLAGADTQYFGPGTRLTVL.

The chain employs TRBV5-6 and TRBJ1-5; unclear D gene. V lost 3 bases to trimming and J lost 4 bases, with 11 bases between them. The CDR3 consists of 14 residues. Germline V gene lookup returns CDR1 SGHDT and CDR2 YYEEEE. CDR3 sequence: CASSSMDGNQPQHF. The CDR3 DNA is TGTGCCAGCAGCTCGATGGACGGGAATCAGCCCCAGCATTTT.

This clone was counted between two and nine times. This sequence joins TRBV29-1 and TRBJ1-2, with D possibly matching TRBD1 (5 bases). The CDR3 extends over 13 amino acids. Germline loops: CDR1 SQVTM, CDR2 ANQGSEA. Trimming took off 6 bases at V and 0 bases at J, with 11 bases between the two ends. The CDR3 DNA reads TGCAGCGTGGACGGGGCGACTAACTATGGCTACACCTTC. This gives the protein CSVDGATNYGYTF.